This T cell receptor beta chain was observed in a study of cytomegalovirus exposure and HLA in healthy donors. Study-level information: From HLA-typed donors, an early data release held around 85 million unique TCRs.

PCR employed 60 Vbeta and 13 Jbeta primers. TCRdb keeps only in-frame clones here, not all; method: immunoSEQ multiplex PCR. The sample holds some 130,000 clones, more than 70% seen once. The V gene lost 0 bases and the J gene lost 4 bases, with 18 bases spanning the gap. The CDR3 is made up of 17 amino acids. The germline gives CDR1 MNHEY, CDR2 SMNVEV (reference sequence). The TCR sequence derives from a man aged 25-45 years in good health and CMV-seronegative. Specimen: PBMCs. The chain recombines TRBV27 with TRBJ2-5; D is perhaps TRBD2 (6 bases). The CDR3 loop is CASSLSYKALAPETQYF. For the CDR3, the DNA is TGTGCCAGCAGTTTATCTTACAAGGCCCTAGCGCCAGAGACCCAGTACTTC.